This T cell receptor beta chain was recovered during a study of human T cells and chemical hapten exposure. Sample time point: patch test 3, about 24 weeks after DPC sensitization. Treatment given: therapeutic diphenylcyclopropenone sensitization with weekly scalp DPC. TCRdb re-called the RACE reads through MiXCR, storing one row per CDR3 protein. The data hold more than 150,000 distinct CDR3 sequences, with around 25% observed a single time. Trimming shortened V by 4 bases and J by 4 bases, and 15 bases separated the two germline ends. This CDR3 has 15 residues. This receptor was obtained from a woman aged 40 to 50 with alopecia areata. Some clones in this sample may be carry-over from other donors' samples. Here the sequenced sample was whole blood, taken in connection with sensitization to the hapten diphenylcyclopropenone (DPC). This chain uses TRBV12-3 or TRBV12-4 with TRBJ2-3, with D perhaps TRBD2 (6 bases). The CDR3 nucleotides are TGTGCCAGCAGTTCTCCTAGTTTAGCGGCAGATACGCAGTATTTT. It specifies CASSSPSLAADTQYF.